This T cell receptor beta chain was retrieved from a study of T cells in localized non-small cell lung cancer. Points on this clone: Its antigen is unidentified.

Study-level points and caveats: Adjacent uninvolved lung had the highest clonality, suggesting focused antigen responses. Heterogeneity stays possible, as sequencing covered only one tumor region.

CDR1 SGHRS and CDR2 YFSETQ come from the germline V gene. The CDR3 totals 15 residues. V was pared by 4 bases and J by 7 bases, with 20 bases between. Produced via immunoSEQ multiplex PCR; TCRdb's table is partial and in-frame only. In the table there are some 64,000 clones, 90% of which are singletons. This clonotype was sampled from a woman aged 35 to 75 with stage I lung adenocarcinoma. The sample consisted of peripheral blood, taken before any cancer treatment. J is TRBJ1-2 and V is TRBV5-1; no reliable D call. CDR3 sequence (DNA): TGCGCCAGCAGCCTCGGGATGGCCAGCCTGAGTGGCTACACCTTC. It codes for CASSLGMASLSGYTF.